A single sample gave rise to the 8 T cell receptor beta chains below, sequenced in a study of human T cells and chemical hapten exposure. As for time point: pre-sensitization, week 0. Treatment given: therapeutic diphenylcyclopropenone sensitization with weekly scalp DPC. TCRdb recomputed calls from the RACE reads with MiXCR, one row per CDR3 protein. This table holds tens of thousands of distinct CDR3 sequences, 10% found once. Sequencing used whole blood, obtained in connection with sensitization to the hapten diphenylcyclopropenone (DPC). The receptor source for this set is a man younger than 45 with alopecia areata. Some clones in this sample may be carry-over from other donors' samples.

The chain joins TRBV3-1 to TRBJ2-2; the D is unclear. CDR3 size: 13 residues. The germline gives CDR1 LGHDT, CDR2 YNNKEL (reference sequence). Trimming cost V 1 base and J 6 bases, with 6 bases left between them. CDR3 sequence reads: CASSQVFAGELFF. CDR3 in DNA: TGTGCCAGCAGCCAAGTTTTCGCCGGGGAGCTGTTTTTT.

The CDR3 region is CASSLSAAGDEQYV. DNA of the CDR3: TGTGCCAGCAGCTTATCAGCAGCGGGGGACGAGCAGTACGTC. The chain joins TRBV7-2 to TRBJ2-7, with TRBD2 matching 8 bases. This CDR3 has 14 residues. Trimming took 2 bases from V and 5 from J; bases not matched to a gene: 5. CDR1 is SGHTA and CDR2 is FQGNSA in the germline V gene.

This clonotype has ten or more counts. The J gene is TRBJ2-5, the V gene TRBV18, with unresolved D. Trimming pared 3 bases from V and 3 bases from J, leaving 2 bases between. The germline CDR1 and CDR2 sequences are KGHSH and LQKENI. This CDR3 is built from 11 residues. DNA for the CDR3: TGTGCCAGCTCACCGGAAGAGACCCAGTACTTC. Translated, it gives CASSPEETQYF.

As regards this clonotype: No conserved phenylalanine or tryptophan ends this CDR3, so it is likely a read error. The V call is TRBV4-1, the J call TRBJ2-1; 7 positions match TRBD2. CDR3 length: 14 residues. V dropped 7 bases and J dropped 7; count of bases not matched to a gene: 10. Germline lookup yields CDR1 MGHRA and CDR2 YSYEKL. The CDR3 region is CASKGGMLWNEQFS. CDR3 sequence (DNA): TGCGCCAGCAAGGGAGGGATGCTTTGGAATGAGCAGTTCTCC.

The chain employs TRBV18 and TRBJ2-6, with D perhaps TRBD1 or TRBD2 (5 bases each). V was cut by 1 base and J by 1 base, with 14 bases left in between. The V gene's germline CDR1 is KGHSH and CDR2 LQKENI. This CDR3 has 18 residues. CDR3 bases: TGTGCCAGCTCACCACTCCGGAGCGGACAATCTGGGGCCAACGTCCTGACTTTC. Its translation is CASSPLRSGQSGANVLTF.

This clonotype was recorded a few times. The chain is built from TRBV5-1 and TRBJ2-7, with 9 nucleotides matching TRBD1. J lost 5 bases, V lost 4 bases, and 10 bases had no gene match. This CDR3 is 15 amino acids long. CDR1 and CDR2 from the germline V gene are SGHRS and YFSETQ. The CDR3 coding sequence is TGCGCCAGCAGCATTACCGGGACAGGGTTCCACGAGCAGTACTTC. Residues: CASSITGTGFHEQYF.

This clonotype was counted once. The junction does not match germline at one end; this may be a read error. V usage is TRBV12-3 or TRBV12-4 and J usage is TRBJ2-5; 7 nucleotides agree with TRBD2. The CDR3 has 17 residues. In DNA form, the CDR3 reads TGTCCCAGCAGTTTCTCCCCTTTGACGGGAGGCGGGGAGACCCAGTACTTC. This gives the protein CPSSFSPLTGGGETQYF.

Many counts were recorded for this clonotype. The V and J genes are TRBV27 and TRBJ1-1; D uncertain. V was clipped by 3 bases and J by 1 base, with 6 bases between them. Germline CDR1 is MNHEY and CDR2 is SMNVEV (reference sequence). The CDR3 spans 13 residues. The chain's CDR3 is CASSFHPNTEAFF. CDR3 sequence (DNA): TGTGCCAGCAGTTTTCACCCGAACACTGAAGCTTTCTTT.